Below are 2 T cell receptor beta chains sequenced from a single sample in a study of neurological immune-mediated disorders. Noted time point: technical triplicate 3. MiXCR, applied by TCRdb to the 5' RACE reads, yields one record per CDR3 protein. The sample consists of approximately 40,000 distinct CDR3 sequences, about a fifth of them appearing once. Sequencing used PBMCs. Source of these receptors: a man in his sixties with HTLV-1-associated myelopathy (HAM/TSP).

This clonotype was seen repeatedly, ten times or more. The V call is TRBV20-1, the J call TRBJ1-4, with 8 bases aligning to TRBD1. Germline loops: CDR1 DFQATT, CDR2 SNEGSKA (reference sequence). The CDR3 consists of 15 residues. V shed 6 bases, J shed 1 base, and the junction held 7 bases outside the gene matches. CDR3 DNA sequence: TGCAGTGCAACGGACAGGGATTTAACTAATGAAAAACTGTTTTTT. This codes for CSATDRDLTNEKLFF.

This clonotype has ten or more counts. J is TRBJ1-1 and V is TRBV5-1; 7 nucleotides line up with TRBD1. CDR3 size: 15 residues. Trimming removed 3 bases from V and 6 bases from J; junction bases left unmatched: 11. The germline V gene encodes CDR1 SGHRS and CDR2 YFSETQ. The CDR3 DNA reads TGCGCCAGCAGCTCGGTGACAGGGATGTTCGCTGAAGCTTTCTTT. It yields the protein CASSSVTGMFAEAFF.